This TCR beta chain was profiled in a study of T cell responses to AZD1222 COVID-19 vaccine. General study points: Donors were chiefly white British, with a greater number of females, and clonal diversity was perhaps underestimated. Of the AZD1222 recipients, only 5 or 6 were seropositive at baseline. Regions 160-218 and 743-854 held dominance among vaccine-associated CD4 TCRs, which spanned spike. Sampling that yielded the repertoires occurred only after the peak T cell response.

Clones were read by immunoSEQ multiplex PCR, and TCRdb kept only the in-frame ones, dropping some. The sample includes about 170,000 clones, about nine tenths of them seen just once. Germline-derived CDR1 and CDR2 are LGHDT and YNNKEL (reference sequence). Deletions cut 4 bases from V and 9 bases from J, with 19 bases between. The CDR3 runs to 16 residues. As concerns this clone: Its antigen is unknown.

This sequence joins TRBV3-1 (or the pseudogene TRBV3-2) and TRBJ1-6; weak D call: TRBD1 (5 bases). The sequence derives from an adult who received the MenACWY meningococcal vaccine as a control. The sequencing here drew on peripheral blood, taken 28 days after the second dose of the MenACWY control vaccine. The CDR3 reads CASSRVPGRGASPLHF. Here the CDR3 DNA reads TGTGCCAGCAGCCGCGTTCCCGGGAGAGGGGCTTCACCCCTCCACTTT.